These T cell receptor beta chains were read from a single sample in a study of blood T cells in healthy people across ages. TCRdb re-called the 5' RACE reads with MiXCR, one entry per CDR3 protein. The data contain some 900,000 distinct CDR3 sequences, under 30% of them singletons. The sequencing input was blood. All receptors come from a woman older than 75 in good health. The CDR3 runs from the conserved cysteine through the conserved F or W. A D gene is named only where the DNA matches it firmly. For some rows the clone size is stated as once, few or many, or as a class when expanded; others skip it.

D	size	V	J	DNA	CDR3
.	.	TRBV4-3	TRBJ1-1	TGCGCCAGCAGCCGGGGGGGTTCTGAAGCTTTCTTT	CASSRGGSEAFF
.	.	TRBV7-2	TRBJ2-2	TGTGCCAGCAGCCACATGAGAGGGGGAGGCGCCGGGGAGCTGTTTTTT	CASSHMRGGGAGELFF
.	.	TRBV7-9	TRBJ1-1	TGTGCCAGCAGCTCAGGATCTCGTCGGACTGAAGCTTTCTTT	CASSSGSRRTEAFF
.	.	TRBV4-3	TRBJ1-2	TGCGCCAGCAGCCAGGTCCCACAGGGAAGTGGCTACACCTTC	CASSQVPQGSGYTF
.	.	TRBV20-1	TRBJ2-1	TGCAGTGCTTTTTTTCCGGGCCTGAATAATGAGCAGTTCTTC	CSAFFPGLNNEQFF
.	once	TRBV12-3/TRBV12-4	TRBJ2-7	TGTGCCAGCAGTTTAGTCAGGTCCTACGAGCGGTACTTC	CASSLVRSYERYF
TRBD2	few	TRBV30	TRBJ2-3	TGTGCCTGGAGTGTATCGGGGGGGGGTAGTACGCAGTATTTT	CAWSVSGGGSTQYF
.	.	TRBV7-9	TRBJ1-1	TGTGCCAGCAGCTCGGCCGGTGGCCGAGGTGAAGCTTTCTTT	CASSSAGGRGEAFF
.	.	TRBV29-1	TRBJ1-1	TGCAGCGTTGACGAGGGCCCCATGAACACTGAAGCTTTCTTT	CSVDEGPMNTEAFF
.	.	TRBV12-3/TRBV12-4	TRBJ2-3	TGTGCCAGCAGTTTAGCGTTGGGACGGGGGGCTCAAACAGATACGCAGTATTTT	CASSLALGRGAQTDTQYF
.	.	TRBV2	TRBJ1-2	TGTGCCAGCATAGGAGAGGGGGGCGCTTACTATGGCTACACCTTC	CASIGEGGAYYGYTF
.	.	TRBV20-1	TRBJ2-2	TGCAGTGCTAGAGATTCCCTCACCGGGGAGCTGTTTTTT	CSARDSLTGELFF
TRBD2	many	TRBV7-6	TRBJ2-5	TGTGCCAGCGCGAGGCTAGCGGGGGTCCTAGAGACCCAGTACTTC	CASARLAGVLETQYF
.	few	TRBV20-1	TRBJ2-3	TGCAGTGCTAGAGATCAGCGTTCCACAGATACGCAGTATTTT	CSARDQRSTDTQYF
.	many	TRBV21-1	TRBJ2-1	TGTGACCTAGCGGGGGGCTACAATGAGCAGTTCTTC	CDLAGGYNEQFF
.	.	TRBV18	TRBJ1-4	TGTGCCAGCTCACCACCGGGCCCCCCGACGGGTGAAAAACTGTTTTTT	CASSPPGPPTGEKLFF
TRBD1	many	TRBV6-2/TRBV6-3	TRBJ1-2	TGTGCCAGCACCCCCGCCGGGACAGCCTATGGCTACACCTTC	CASTPAGTAYGYTF
.	many	TRBV9	TRBJ2-5	TGTGCCAGCGGCGCGGCGGTCAACTGGGAGACCCAGTACTTC	CASGAAVNWETQYF
TRBD1	many	TRBV14	TRBJ2-5	TGTGCCAGCAGCCAAACGACAGGGGGGAAGAGTCTGGAGTACTTC	CASSQTTGGKSLEYF
.	many	TRBV12-3/TRBV12-4	TRBJ2-5	TGTGCCAGCACCACGGGACTCCGCTGGAAGACCCAGTACTTC	CASTTGLRWKTQYF
.	.	TRBV11-3	TRBJ1-1	TGTGCCAGCAGCTTAGACCCGGGACGGTCGAACACTGAAGCTTTCTTT	CASSLDPGRSNTEAFF
.	.	TRBV6-5	TRBJ2-3	TGTGCCAGCAGTCGGGACCGTATAGGGCATACGCAGTGTTTT	CASSRDRIGHTQCF
.	few	TRBV5-6	TRBJ1-1	TGTGCCAGCAGCTTGGGTACCAGGGACGAAGCTTTCTTT	CASSLGTRDEAFF
TRBD2	many	TRBV5-1	TRBJ2-1	TGCGCCAGCAGCGACGATACTAGCGGGGGGGCAAGTGAGCAGTTCTTC	CASSDDTSGGASEQFF
TRBD1	many	TRBV6-1	TRBJ2-3	TGTGCCAGCAGTGCCTCCGGGACAGCGGCTAGCACAGATACGCAGTATTTT	CASSASGTAASTDTQYF
.	many	TRBV6-5	TRBJ2-2	TGTGCCAGCAGTTACGTAAGCCTAGCGACTGGTACCGGGGAGCTGTTTTTT	CASSYVSLATGTGELFF
.	.	TRBV14	TRBJ2-1	TGTGCCAGCAACCAAGTCTGGGGGCTCTCCTACAATGAGCAGTTCTTC	CASNQVWGLSYNEQFF
TRBD2	.	TRBV12-3/TRBV12-4	TRBJ2-7	TGTGCCAGCAGTACCGGACTAGCGGGGATCTACGAGCAGTACTTC	CASSTGLAGIYEQYF
.	many	TRBV9	TRBJ2-1	TGTGCCAGCAGCGTAGCGAGCTCCTACAATGAGCAGTTCTTC	CASSVASSYNEQFF
.	few	TRBV30	TRBJ2-7	TGTGCCTGGAAAGGTCGGGCTGGACTCCCCCCCTACGAGCAGTACTTC	CAWKGRAGLPPYEQYF
TRBD1	many	TRBV6-2/TRBV6-3	TRBJ2-4	TGTGCCAGCAGCCTGGGACAGGGGACCATTCAGTACTTC	CASSLGQGTIQYF
TRBD1	many	TRBV2	TRBJ2-7	TGTGCCAGCACCGGGACAGGGGTTTACGAGCAGTACTTC	CASTGTGVYEQYF
.	.	TRBV21-1	TRBJ1-5	TGTGCCAGCAGCAATCAGGCGCTCAATCAGCCCCAGCATTTT	CASSNQALNQPQHF
TRBD1	.	TRBV7-2	TRBJ1-4	TGTGCCAGCAGCGCTCATCAGGGGGCAACTAATGAAAAACTGTTTTTT	CASSAHQGATNEKLFF
.	many	TRBV7-2	TRBJ2-1	TGTGCCAGCAGCTTACCATTCCGTGAGCAGTTCTTC	CASSLPFREQFF
.	many	TRBV5-1	TRBJ1-6	TGCGCCAGCAGCTTGGCAGAGAATTCACCCCTCCACTTT	CASSLAENSPLHF
TRBD1	many	TRBV5-1	TRBJ2-1	TGCGCCAGCAGCTGGGGGACAGGGAGGGTTGACAATGAGCAGTTCTTC	CASSWGTGRVDNEQFF
.	many	TRBV5-1	TRBJ2-1	TGCGCCAGCAGCTTTGGCGATAGCTCCTACAATGAGCAGTTCTTC	CASSFGDSSYNEQFF
TRBD1	many	TRBV5-1	TRBJ2-5	TGCGCCAGCAGCTACCTGACAGGGAGCGATGAGACCCAGTACTTC	CASSYLTGSDETQYF
.	many	TRBV5-5	TRBJ2-7	TGTGCCAGCACCTTGGGGCAGGGATGGCACTACGAGCAGTACTTC	CASTLGQGWHYEQYF
.	many	TRBV6-5	TRBJ2-3	TGTGCCAGCAGTACCGGAAGCAGGGAGACAGATACGCAGTATTTT	CASSTGSRETDTQYF
.	few	TRBV9	TRBJ1-4	TGTGCCAGCAGCGTCGACAGCCTTAATGAAAAACTGTTTTTT	CASSVDSLNEKLFF
.	many	TRBV4-1	TRBJ2-5	TGCGCCAGCAGCCAAGGGGGCCGGGGACCAAGAGGAGAGACCCAGTACTTC	CASSQGGRGPRGETQYF
.	.	TRBV20-1	TRBJ1-1	TGCAGTGCCCCCGGGTGGATGAACACTGAAGCTTTCTTT	CSAPGWMNTEAFF
.	many	TRBV20-1	TRBJ1-1	TGCAGTGCACGTGGGGGGAACACTGAAGCTTTCTTT	CSARGGNTEAFF
.	.	TRBV2	TRBJ1-1	TGTGCCAGCAGTGCCCACGAAAACACTGAAGCTTTCTTT	CASSAHENTEAFF